These 27 T cell receptor beta chains were all obtained from the same sample, sequenced in a study of shared clonotypes between healthy human individuals. Produced via immunoSEQ multiplex PCR; TCRdb's table is partial and in-frame only. The table shows under 600,000 clones, with less than 98% occurring only once. Sequenced material: naive CD4+ T cells sorted from blood. Subset here: CD45RA+ positively selected. The receptor set was obtained from a woman under 40 in good health.

V usage is TRBV5-4 and J usage is TRBJ2-1, with D unclear. The length of the CDR3 is 18 residues. The V end lost 0 bases, the J end lost 6 bases, and 22 bases lay between the germline ends. The germline V gene encodes CDR1 SGHNT and CDR2 YYREEE (reference sequence). The CDR3 DNA reads TGTGCCAGCAGCTTGGATGGGTTGATAGGGTCTCCCCGCAATGAGCAGTTCTTC. It yields the protein CASSLDGLIGSPRNEQFF.

V and J are TRBV28 and TRBJ2-5; 8 bases are shared with TRBD1. The V and J ends lost 3 bases and 3 bases, in that order; junction bases with no gene match: 15. The CDR3 totals 18 residues. The V gene's germline CDR1 is MDHEN and CDR2 SYDVKM. The CDR3 loop reads CASSFKFGQGADEETQYF. In DNA form, the CDR3 reads TGTGCCAGCAGTTTTAAGTTCGGGCAGGGGGCGGACGAAGAGACCCAGTACTTC.

The rearrangement links TRBV19 to TRBJ1-2, with a tentative D call TRBD1 (5 bases). This CDR3 contains 13 residues. Germline CDR1 reads LNHDA; CDR2 reads SQIVND (reference sequence). The V end was cut by 5 bases, the J end by 7 bases, with 14 bases between. In nucleotides, the CDR3 is TGTGCCAGTAGTGAGACAGCTAAGTTTGGCTACACCTTC. Protein product: CASSETAKFGYTF. Drawing the rest from reference TRBV19 and TRBJ1-2, the complete variable domain is DGGITQSPKYLFRKEGQNVTLSCEQNLNHDAMYWYRQDPGQGLRLIYYSQIVNDFQKGDIAEGYSVSREKKESFPLTVTSAQKNPTAFYLCASSETAKFGYTFGSGTRLTVV.

The J gene is TRBJ1-1, the V gene TRBV10-3, with D unresolved. CDR1 ENHRY and CDR2 SYGVKD come from the germline V gene. The V end was cut by 0 bases, the J end by 3 bases, with 17 bases between. There are 17 residues in the CDR3. The CDR3 bases are TGTGCCATCAGTGAGTCGAAAGACCCAGCCACCCACACTGAAGCTTTCTTT. Protein sequence: CAISESKDPATHTEAFF.

Details on this clone: This CDR3 is also generated by other DNA sequences in the sample. CDR3 sequence: CASSRGYEQFF. For the CDR3, the DNA is TGTGCCAGCAGTCGCGGGTATGAGCAGTTCTTC. The J gene is TRBJ2-1, the V gene TRBV6-5; possible D gene TRBD2, 5 bases. Germline V gene data show CDR1 as MNHEY and CDR2 as SVGAGI. V lost 5 bases, J lost 8 bases, and 7 bases lay in between. The CDR3 length is 11 residues.

The chain joins TRBV28 to TRBJ1-1; 9 bases agree with TRBD1. The length of the CDR3 is 13 residues. CDR1 and CDR2 from the germline V gene are MDHEN and SYDVKM. With 6 bases clipped from V and 8 bases from J, the junction kept 7 bases outside the gene matches. The CDR3 DNA reads as TGTGCCAGCAGCCTGGGACAGGGTCGGGAAGCTTTCTTT. This gives the protein CASSLGQGREAFF.

The CDR3 region has the DNA TGCAGCGTTGAAGAGGAAGGGATTTGGTACCAAGAGACCCAGTACTTC. Its translation: CSVEEEGIWYQETQYF. V usage is TRBV29-1 and J usage is TRBJ2-5; no definite D call. The CDR3 loop spans 16 amino acids. Germline V gene data show CDR1 as SQVTM and CDR2 as ANQGSEA. V was pared by 0 bases and J by 0 bases, with 14 bases between. The full variable domain, completed using reference TRBV29-1 and TRBJ2-5, is SAVISQKPSRDICQRGTSLTIQCQVDSQVTMMFWYRQQPGQSLTLIATANQGSEATYESGFVIDKFPISRPNLTFSTLTVSNMSPEDSSIYLCSVEEEGIWYQETQYFGPGTRLLVL.

The chain is built from TRBV18 and TRBJ1-3; the D is unclear. The germline CDR1 and CDR2 sequences are KGHSH and LQKENI. This CDR3 contains 13 residues. Deletions cut 6 bases from V and 4 bases from J, with 10 bases between. The CDR3 loop is CASSRTEGNTIYF. For the CDR3, the DNA is TGTGCCAGCTCTCGGACGGAAGGAAACACCATATATTTT.

The CDR3 spells CASSLVGTGFGNTIYF. The CDR3 coding sequence is TGTGCCAGCAGCTTAGTCGGGACAGGATTTGGAAACACCATATATTTT. This sequence joins TRBV7-2 and TRBJ1-3; 8 nucleotides line up with TRBD1. The CDR3 covers 16 residues. The V gene's germline CDR1 is SGHTA and CDR2 FQGNSA. Unmatched junction bases numbered 5, after V lost 1 base and J lost 3 bases. Full variable domain (remainder filled in from reference TRBV7-2 and TRBJ1-3): GAGVSQSPSNKVTEKGKDVELRCDPISGHTALYWYRQSLGQGLEFLIYFQGNSAPDKSGLPSDRFSAERTGGSVSTLTIQRTQQEDSAVYLCASSLVGTGFGNTIYFGEGSWLTVV.

V gene TRBV11-2 combines with J gene TRBJ2-7; TRBD2 matches 10 bases. There are 15 residues in the CDR3. V shed 4 bases and J 5 bases; nucleotides not matched to a gene: 8. Looked up from germline, CDR1 is SGHAT and CDR2 is FQNNGV. CDR3 residues: CASSWYLAGDHEQYF. The CDR3 nucleotides read TGTGCCAGCAGCTGGTATCTAGCGGGAGACCACGAGCAGTACTTC.

This clone was observed once. This chain links TRBV20-1 with TRBJ2-7; D is undetermined. The CDR3 has 11 residues. Germline CDR1 DFQATT, CDR2 SNEGSKA (reference sequence). V was clipped by 1 base and J by 3 bases, with 4 bases between them. CDR3 DNA sequence: TGCAGTGCTAGAGTCGACTACGAGCAGTACTTC. Translation: CSARVDYEQYF.

V is TRBV7-2 and J is TRBJ2-1; 12 nucleotides agree with TRBD2. The CDR3 is 15 residues long. Germline trimming cut 3 bases from V and 7 bases from J; bases unmatched to any gene: 4. The germline V gene has CDR1 SGHTA and CDR2 FQGNSA. The CDR3 loop reads CASSLLAGGRNEQFF. The CDR3 region has the DNA TGTGCCAGCAGCTTGCTAGCGGGAGGGCGGAATGAGCAGTTCTTC. Complete variable domain (other parts from reference TRBV7-2 and TRBJ2-1): GAGVSQSPSNKVTEKGKDVELRCDPISGHTALYWYRQSLGQGLEFLIYFQGNSAPDKSGLPSDRFSAERTGGSVSTLTIQRTQQEDSAVYLCASSLLAGGRNEQFFGPGTRLTVL.

The V gene is TRBV11-2, the J gene TRBJ2-7; either TRBD1 or TRBD2 may supply D (5 bases each). Germline V gene lookup returns CDR1 SGHAT and CDR2 FQNNGV. The CDR3 length is 12 residues. V gave up 4 bases and J gave up 9 bases, with 13 bases separating them. The CDR3 loop reads CASSSSPGTQYF. CDR3 sequence (DNA): TGTGCCAGCAGCTCCTCTCCAGGGACGCAGTACTTC.

The chain recombines TRBV9 with TRBJ1-3; 8 bases align to TRBD1. The CDR3 extends over 16 amino acids. The junction had 10 bases not matched to a gene; V was cut back by 4 bases and J by 4 bases. CDR1 SGDLS and CDR2 YYNGEE come from the germline V gene. CDR3 coding DNA: TGTGCCAGCAGCACAGAGAGGACAGGGTGGGGAAACACCATATATTTT. Amino acids: CASSTERTGWGNTIYF.

The chain is built from TRBV18 and TRBJ1-1, with D unclear. Germline V gene sequence: CDR1 KGHSH, CDR2 LQKENI. The length of the CDR3 is 16 residues. V lost 0 bases, J lost 5 bases, and 16 bases lay in between. CDR3 in amino acids: CASSPPNGVEKTEAFF. In DNA form, the CDR3 reads TGTGCCAGCTCACCACCGAACGGGGTCGAGAAGACTGAAGCTTTCTTT.

V usage is TRBV5-6 and J usage is TRBJ2-3; D is uncertain. Trimming cost V 1 base and J 4 bases, with 10 bases left between them. Germline V gene sequence: CDR1 SGHDT, CDR2 YYEEEE. CDR3 length: 14 residues. CDR3 sequence: CASSLFSPADTQYF. CDR3 coding DNA: TGTGCCAGCAGCTTGTTTAGCCCCGCAGATACGCAGTATTTT.

The chain is built from TRBV7-9 and TRBJ1-2; a possible D gene is TRBD1 (6 bases). Per germline, CDR1 SEHNR and CDR2 FQNEAQ (reference sequence). CDR3 size: 15 residues. Trimming took 5 bases from V and 5 from J, leaving 18 bases between them. The CDR3 region has the DNA TGTGCCAGCAGCCGAACCGGCAGGGGAGGGTATGGCTACACCTTC. Translated, it gives CASSRTGRGGYGYTF.

The chain couples TRBV28 to TRBJ2-5; TRBD1 agrees at 7 bases. CDR3 length: 13 amino acids. The trim removed 7 bases at V and 5 bases at J, leaving 7 bases unmatched. Germline CDR1 reads MDHEN; CDR2 reads SYDVKM. The CDR3 spells CASKGARLETQYF. As DNA, the CDR3 is TGTGCCAGCAAGGGGGCGCGGTTGGAGACCCAGTACTTC.

This sequence joins TRBV19 and TRBJ1-1; D remains unclear. Germline V lookup: CDR1 LNHDA, CDR2 SQIVND (reference sequence). Trimming took 7 bases from V and 5 from J, leaving 11 bases between them. The CDR3 loop spans 12 amino acids. CDR3 bases: TGTGCCAGTAACAAGGCGGGGACTGAAGCTTTCTTT. Residues: CASNKAGTEAFF. Complete variable domain (other parts from reference TRBV19 and TRBJ1-1): DGGITQSPKYLFRKEGQNVTLSCEQNLNHDAMYWYRQDPGQGLRLIYYSQIVNDFQKGDIAEGYSVSREKKESFPLTVTSAQKNPTAFYLCASNKAGTEAFFGQGTRLTVV.

The chain has TRBV19 and TRBJ2-2, with D perhaps assigned TRBD1 or TRBD2 (5 bases each). This CDR3 has 16 amino acids. Trimming cost V 3 bases and J 4 bases, with 15 bases left between them. Germline lookup yields CDR1 LNHDA and CDR2 SQIVND (reference sequence). This CDR3 is CASSIGAGLTTGELFF. CDR3 DNA: TGTGCCAGTAGTATCGGGGCAGGCCTTACCACCGGGGAGCTGTTTTTT.

The genes are TRBV18 and TRBJ1-2; D unresolved. CDR1 is KGHSH, CDR2 LQKENI, per germline. Trimming took 6 bases from V and 8 from J, leaving 16 bases between them. The CDR3 covers 13 residues. CDR3 sequence (DNA): TGTGCCAGCTCTCCTAGACAAGCGGAGGGCTACACCTTC. Translation gives CASSPRQAEGYTF. Based on the CDR3 plus reference TRBV18 and TRBJ1-2, the full variable domain is NAGVMQNPRHLVRRRGQEARLRCSPMKGHSHVYWYRQLPEEGLKFMVYLQKENIIDESGMPKERFSAEFPKEGPSILRIQQVVRGDSAAYFCASSPRQAEGYTFGSGTRLTVV.

The chain links TRBV2 to TRBJ1-6; D unclear. This CDR3 contains 14 residues. Looked up from germline, CDR1 is SNHLY and CDR2 is FYNNEI. Trimming pared 4 bases from V and 11 bases from J, leaving 15 bases between. The CDR3 sequence is CASSGVISETPLHF. As DNA, the CDR3 is TGTGCCAGCAGTGGAGTTATTTCGGAAACACCCCTCCACTTT.

This clone was counted a single time. This chain connects TRBV7-2 to TRBJ2-1, with D hard to call. Per the germline V gene, CDR1 is SGHTA and CDR2 is FQGNSA. The CDR3 is 13 amino acids. Trimming left V 5 bases short and J 4 bases short, with 9 bases between. The CDR3 DNA reads TGTGCCAGCAGCCCCTCCCGATACAATGAGCAGTTCTTC. Encoded protein: CASSPSRYNEQFF.

This sequence joins TRBV2 and TRBJ2-3; no reliable D call. The V end lost 8 bases, the J end lost 0 bases, and 12 bases lay between the germline ends. The CDR3 is 14 amino acids. Germline V gene lookup returns CDR1 SNHLY and CDR2 FYNNEI. The CDR3 reads CASLSNESTDTQYF. The CDR3 DNA follows: TGTGCCAGCTTATCAAACGAGAGCACAGATACGCAGTATTTT. The variable domain in full, completed from reference TRBV2 and TRBJ2-3, reads EPEVTQTPSHQVTQMGQEVILRCVPISNHLYFYWYRQILGQKVEFLVSFYNNEISEKSEIFDDQFSVERPDGSNFTLKIRSTKLEDSAMYFCASLSNESTDTQYFGPGTRLTVL.

The chain recombines TRBV9 with TRBJ2-7, with TRBD1 matching over 12 bases. With 0 bases clipped from V and 3 bases from J, the junction kept 1 base outside the gene matches. The CDR3 is 15 residues long. Germline V gene lookup returns CDR1 SGDLS and CDR2 YYNGEE. The CDR3, as DNA: TGTGCCAGCAGCGTAGGGGACAGGGGGCTCTACGAGCAGTACTTC. Its translation: CASSVGDRGLYEQYF.

This chain connects TRBV5-6 to TRBJ2-7; 12 positions match TRBD2. The V and J ends lost 5 bases and 6 bases, in that order; junction bases with no gene match: 15. The CDR3 consists of 17 residues. Per germline, CDR1 SGHDT and CDR2 YYEEEE. The chain's CDR3 is CASRDLALAGGGSEQYF. The CDR3 DNA reads TGTGCCAGCAGGGACCTGGCACTAGCGGGAGGTGGTAGCGAGCAGTACTTC.

V is TRBV6-5 and J is TRBJ2-1, with 10 nucleotides matching TRBD1. The ends lost 7 bases at V and 1 base at J; junction bases unmatched: 4. CDR1 is MNHEY, CDR2 SVGAGI, per germline. This CDR3 has 15 amino acids. CDR3 bases: TGTGCCAGCACCCCGGGACAGGGGTCCTACAATGAGCAGTTCTTC. Protein sequence: CASTPGQGSYNEQFF.